These 4 T cell receptor beta chains share one sample of origin, sequenced in a study of T-cell reconstitution after alpha-beta-depleted transplantation in children (dated by TCRdb to 2016 to 2018). Libraries were constructed by PCR. TCRdb records Illumina HiSeq 2500 as the sequencer. Molecular barcoding was employed in the preparation of TCR libraries, with unique molecular identifiers being used to normalize TCRbeta repertoire quantification. TCRdb's own reprocessing of the public reads used fastp at Q25 and MiXCR and kept productive beta chains. Each CDR3 protein appears once, grouped with its most common genes and DNA. For this sample the table gives about 980,000 distinct CDR3 sequences, of which roughly 29% were detected only once. The biggest ten clones account for 28% of the sample. Sample treatment or condition, as interpreted from the label and publication: allogeneic hematopoietic cell transplantation with graft depleted of TCRalphabeta T cells and CD19 B cells.

The starting material was PBMCs, mostly from graft donor cells, obtained 360 days after TCRalphabeta/CD19-depleted stem cell transplant. Source of these receptors: a boy younger than two who had a stem cell transplant for SCID, so the T cells may come from the graft donor.

As for this clonotype: Compared with germline, one end of the junction differs, possibly owing to a read error. The V gene is TRBV20-1, the J gene TRBJ1-5; possibly TRBD1 for D (5 bases). Germline assignment: CDR1 DFQATT and CDR2 SNEGSKA (reference sequence). This CDR3 is 15 amino acids long. Here the CDR3 DNA reads TGCAGTGGTAGATATATGGGGGGATGGAATCAGCCCCAGCATTTT. This codes for CSGRYMGGWNQPQHF.

J is TRBJ2-7 and V is TRBV7-2; possible D gene TRBD2, 6 bases. The CDR3 sequence is 15 residues long. Germline CDR1 is SGHTA and CDR2 is FQGNSA. With 2 bases removed from V and 7 bases from J, the gap between germline ends came to 18 bases. CDR3 in DNA: TGTGCCAGCAGCTTACGTTGGGCGGGGATGGGTGAGCAGTACTTC. It encodes CASSLRWAGMGEQYF.

This clonotype was counted only a few times. V gene TRBV18 combines with J gene TRBJ2-5; no clear D gene. The germline V and J ends were trimmed by 2 bases and 3 bases, with 7 bases remaining between them. The CDR3 totals 13 residues. In germline, CDR1 is KGHSH, CDR2 LQKENI. CDR3 protein: CASSPMAKETQYF. CDR3 bases: TGTGCCAGCTCACCAATGGCAAAAGAGACCCAGTACTTC.

This clonotype showed up just a few times. The gene calls are TRBV7-9 and TRBJ2-5; D is tentatively TRBD1 or TRBD2 (5 bases each). From germline, CDR1 is SEHNR and CDR2 FQNEAQ (reference sequence). The CDR3 length is 15 residues. Trimming took off 3 bases at V and 2 bases at J, with 13 bases between the two ends. The CDR3 loop reads CASSFKDGGQETQYF. In nucleotides, the CDR3 is TGTGCCAGCAGCTTTAAGGATGGGGGTCAAGAGACCCAGTACTTC.